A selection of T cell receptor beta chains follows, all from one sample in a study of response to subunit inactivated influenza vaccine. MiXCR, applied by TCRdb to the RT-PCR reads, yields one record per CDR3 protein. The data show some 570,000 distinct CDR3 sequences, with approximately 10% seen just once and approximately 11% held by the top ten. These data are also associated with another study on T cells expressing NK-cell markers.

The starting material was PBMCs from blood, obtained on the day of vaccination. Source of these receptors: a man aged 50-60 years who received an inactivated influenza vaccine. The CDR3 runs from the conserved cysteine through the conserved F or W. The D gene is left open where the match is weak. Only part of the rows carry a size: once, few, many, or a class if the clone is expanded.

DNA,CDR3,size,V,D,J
TGTGCCAGCAGCAACCAAGTCGGACAGGGGGCGAAAGGCGAGCAGTACTTC,CASSNQVGQGAKGEQYF,few,TRBV7-2,TRBD1,TRBJ2-7
TGCGCCAGCAGCTCAAAGGGGGCGCGGGGGGCCAACGTCCTGACTTTC,CASSSKGARGANVLTF,-,TRBV5-1,TRBD1,TRBJ2-6
TGCGCCAGCAGCCAACCCCTCGGAGGGGCGGACATTCAGTACTTC,CASSQPLGGADIQYF,-,TRBV4-1,-,TRBJ2-4
TGTGCCAGCAGCTTAGTACCGGGTATCACAGATACGCAGTATTTT,CASSLVPGITDTQYF,few,TRBV7-2,-,TRBJ2-3
TGTGCCAGCAGCTTAGCATCACTAGCGGGAGTGCATGAGCAGTTCTTC,CASSLASLAGVHEQFF,-,TRBV7-2,TRBD2,TRBJ2-1
TGTGCCACCAGCAGAAAAGGGCAGGGGCTAAACACCGGGGAGCTGTTTTTT,CATSRKGQGLNTGELFF,-,TRBV15,-,TRBJ2-2
TGCAGCGTTGATTGGCGAGGTGAGCAGTTCTTC,CSVDWRGEQFF,many,TRBV29-1,-,TRBJ2-1
TGTGCCAGCAGGGTATCCCACTCTGGGGCCAACGTCCTGACTTTC,CASRVSHSGANVLTF,few,TRBV6-1,-,TRBJ2-6
TGTGCCAGCAGCACCCGGACGGGTAGAAGCACAGATACGCAGTATTTT,CASSTRTGRSTDTQYF,few,TRBV7-2,-,TRBJ2-3
TGTGCCAGCAATGGGGTGGCCTTGGCTGGAAACACCATATATTTT,CASNGVALAGNTIYF,few,TRBV7-9,-,TRBJ1-3
TGTGCCAGCAGCTCCGGGACTAGCGGGGTCTCCCAAGAGACCCAGTACTTC,CASSSGTSGVSQETQYF,-,TRBV5-8,TRBD2,TRBJ2-5
TGTGCCAGCAGTTCGGCAGCTACCTACGAGCAGTACTTC,CASSSAATYEQYF,many,TRBV27,-,TRBJ2-7
TGTGCCAGCAGCTTAGCGGGAGGCCCAGAGACCCAGTACTTC,CASSLAGGPETQYF,many,TRBV7-2,-,TRBJ2-5
TGTGCCAGCAGCGTAGGGGTCGGGGGACCGGATACGCAGTATTTT,CASSVGVGGPDTQYF,-,TRBV9,-,TRBJ2-3
TGTGCCAGCAGCGTAGCTGAGGGGCGAGGAGGAGAGACCCAGTACTTC,CASSVAEGRGGETQYF,few,TRBV9,-,TRBJ2-5
TGTGCCAGCAGTTTCCTGGGGGGTACGGAGCAGTTCTTC,CASSFLGGTEQFF,-,TRBV27,-,TRBJ2-1
TGTGCCAGTAGTATAACCGGGACAAAAAATGGCTACACCTTC,CASSITGTKNGYTF,-,TRBV19,-,TRBJ1-2
TGTGCCAGCAGCTCGAACACCCCGGGCCAAATAACCAGGGCCGATACGCAGTATTTT,CASSSNTPGQITRADTQYF,-,TRBV11-1,-,TRBJ2-3
TGCAGCGTGAAGGCGAGCTCCTACGAGCAGTACTTC,CSVKASSYEQYF,few,TRBV29-1,-,TRBJ2-7
TGTGCCAGCAGTTTGAGGGGCCGTCCCAAGAACTATGGCTACACCTTC,CASSLRGRPKNYGYTF,-,TRBV12-3/TRBV12-4,-,TRBJ1-2
TGTGCCAGCAGTTACTCGGCTAGCGGGATCTACGAGCAGTACTTC,CASSYSASGIYEQYF,-,TRBV6-5,TRBD2,TRBJ2-7
TGTGCCAGCAGCCAAGAAGTGGGGGACAGAAACACCGGGGAGCTGTTTTTT,CASSQEVGDRNTGELFF,few,TRBV4-2,TRBD1,TRBJ2-2
TGTGCCACCAGCAGCTATCGTGGGTCCTACGAGCAGTACTTC,CATSSYRGSYEQYF,few,TRBV15,-,TRBJ2-7
TGTGCCAGCAGCCAAGGGGACAGGGGGCAGGATGAAAAACTGTTTTTT,CASSQGDRGQDEKLFF,-,TRBV4-2,TRBD1,TRBJ1-4
TGTGCCATCAGTGAGTCTGAACGCGGAGAGACCCAGTACTTC,CAISESERGETQYF,few,TRBV10-3,-,TRBJ2-5
TGTGCCAGCAGCCCCGGGACAGTTGACGGAAAACTGTTTTTT,CASSPGTVDGKLFF,many,TRBV12-3/TRBV12-4,TRBD1,TRBJ1-4
TGCAGCGTTGCCCTAGCGGGAGGGATCAATGAGCAGTTCTTC,CSVALAGGINEQFF,many,TRBV29-1,TRBD2,TRBJ2-1
TGTGCCAGCAGCTTGGAAGGACTAGAGCAGTACTTC,CASSLEGLEQYF,few,TRBV7-9,-,TRBJ2-7
TGTGCCAGCAGCTCGGACAGGGACGGGCAGACTAATGAAAAACTGTTTTTT,CASSSDRDGQTNEKLFF,-,TRBV7-9,TRBD1,TRBJ1-4
TGCGCCAGCAGCCCCCAACCGGGACAGGGTCCAGATACGCAGTATTTT,CASSPQPGQGPDTQYF,-,TRBV5-1,TRBD1,TRBJ2-3
TGTGCCAGCAGCGTAGATGGTGTCTCTGGAAACACCATATATTTT,CASSVDGVSGNTIYF,-,TRBV9,-,TRBJ1-3
TGCGCCAGCAGCCAAGATCTCGAACAGCGGGCCTACAATGAGCAGTTCTTC,CASSQDLEQRAYNEQFF,-,TRBV4-3,-,TRBJ2-1
TGTGCCAGCAGCTTATCCGAAAAACTGTTTTTT,CASSLSEKLFF,few,TRBV7-9,-,TRBJ1-4
TGTGCCAGCAGCCTCGGGTGGAGCAGGGATGGCTATGGCTACACCTTC,CASSLGWSRDGYGYTF,-,TRBV7-9,-,TRBJ1-2
TGCGCCAGCAGTGAAGACCCGACAGGGAGAAACACCGGGGAGCTGTTTTTT,CASSEDPTGRNTGELFF,many,TRBV10-2,TRBD1,TRBJ2-2
TGTGCCAGCAGTCAAGGACAGACCGGGGAGCTGTTTTTT,CASSQGQTGELFF,few,TRBV6-1,-,TRBJ2-2
TGTGCCAGCAGCCTGAATTCGGCCGGTTTTACAGATACGCAGTATTTT,CASSLNSAGFTDTQYF,-,TRBV7-2,-,TRBJ2-3
TGCGCCAGCAGCCCTACGGATTTTCCCGGGGAGCTGTTTTTT,CASSPTDFPGELFF,-,TRBV4-3,-,TRBJ2-2
TGTGCCAGCAGTTGGCAGGGCCTCCAAGAGACCCAGTACTTC,CASSWQGLQETQYF,few,TRBV6-5,-,TRBJ2-5
TGTGCCACCAGTGATGACCGGGACACCCCGTCCGGCGAGCAGTACTTC,CATSDDRDTPSGEQYF,-,TRBV24-1,-,TRBJ2-7
TGTGCCAGCAGCGAAAGCCCGGACAGCCCATCTAACTATGGCTACACCTTC,CASSESPDSPSNYGYTF,-,TRBV9,-,TRBJ1-2
TGCAGTGCTAGGGCGACTAGCGGGAGTTCCGAGCAGTTCTTC,CSARATSGSSEQFF,-,TRBV20-1,TRBD2,TRBJ2-1
TGTGCCAGCAGCCTCCAGGGATTACGCGAGCAGTACTTC,CASSLQGLREQYF,many,TRBV3-1,-,TRBJ2-7
TGTGCCAGCAGTTCGCCTTCTGGCACAGATACGCAGTATTTT,CASSSPSGTDTQYF,many,TRBV28,-,TRBJ2-3
TGTGCCAGCAGCCGGACAGCAACTAATGAAAAACTGTTTTTT,CASSRTATNEKLFF,many,TRBV3-1,-,TRBJ1-4